Described below is a single T cell receptor beta chain sequence and its context. Its antigen is undetermined. The study ran its PCR with 60 Vbeta and 13 Jbeta primers. The assay was immunoSEQ multiplex PCR, and TCRdb's table has in-frame clones only and misses some. This table holds about 120,000 clones, around 74% found once. The CDR3 runs 15 residues. CDR1 LGHNA and CDR2 YSLEER come from the germline V gene. Trimming removed 1 base from V and 7 bases from J, with 13 bases in between. This sample was taken from a study of cytomegalovirus exposure and HLA in healthy donors. Study-wide results and limits: Reportedly, TCR beta sequences accurately predicted HLA-A and HLA-B alleles in most subjects. Rare TCR sequences predominated, though certain public TCRs were found in many donors. A later analysis found that most CMV-associated TCR beta chains appeared HLA-restricted. Later examination showed HLA-associated TCR beta chains had greater clonal expansion than equally common others.

The source material was PBMCs. The sequence derives from a male donor in good health and CMV-seronegative. V is TRBV4-3 and J is TRBJ1-4; D not resolved. CDR3 sequence (DNA): TGCGCCAGCAGCCAAGGTCGCCAATCAGGTGAAAAACTGTTTTTT. Protein sequence: CASSQGRQSGEKLFF.